Following are 20 T cell receptor beta chains from one sample sequenced in a study of T cell responses to AZD1222 COVID-19 vaccine (dated by TCRdb to the early 2020s). The sample's time point label is to be understood as: baseline before first vaccination. Receptors were amplified or captured by the immunoSEQ multiplex PCR assay. TCRdb re-hosts the immuneACCESS table, in-frame sequences only. Its copies lack some clones; in the studies checked, an unresolved V gene accounts for under half of them, and the cause for the rest is not known. Recorded for this sample are 150,000 to 200,000 clones; roughly nine tenths of them occurred a single time. The top ten hold approximately 1.6% of the sample. Sequencing was performed on peripheral blood, taken on day 0 of AZD1222 vaccination. The receptors come from an adult in good health.

J is TRBJ1-5 and V is TRBV11-2; unclear D gene. The V end was cut by 1 base, the J end by 7 bases, with 5 bases between. The length of the CDR3 is 12 residues. CDR1 SGHAT and CDR2 FQNNGV come from the germline V gene. The CDR3 loop reads CASSLGGQPQHF. The CDR3 DNA sequence: TGTGCCAGCAGCTTAGGAGGCCAGCCCCAGCATTTT.

The rearrangement uses TRBV11-2 and TRBJ2-1; 9 bases match TRBD1. The CDR3 covers 15 residues. V lost 2 bases, J lost 5 bases, and 4 bases stayed unmatched. Germline V gene data show CDR1 as SGHAT and CDR2 as FQNNGV. CDR3 protein: CASSLRQGGNNEQFF. The CDR3 nucleotides are TGTGCCAGCAGCTTAAGACAGGGGGGGAACAATGAGCAGTTCTTC.

Regarding this clone: Other nucleotide sequences in the sample specify the same CDR3. This chain connects TRBV5-1 to TRBJ2-3; perhaps TRBD2 as D (7 bases). CDR1 and CDR2 from the germline V gene are SGHRS and YFSETQ. V lost 3 bases and J lost 1, with 9 bases in between. The CDR3 totals 14 residues. This CDR3 is CASSSGGGTDTQYF. As DNA, the CDR3 is TGCGCCAGCAGCTCGGGGGGCGGCACAGATACGCAGTATTTT.

This CDR3 is CASSPDRLGTQYF. The CDR3 nucleotides read TGTGCCAGCAGCCCGGACCGGCTGGGGACCCAGTACTTC. The chain carries TRBV14 and TRBJ2-5; D not certain. The CDR3 totals 13 residues. From germline, CDR1 is SGHDN and CDR2 FVKESK. V shed 4 bases and J shed 7 bases, with 13 bases lying between them.

The V gene is TRBV4-1, the J gene TRBJ2-2, with TRBD1 identical over 7 bases. V gave up 4 bases and J gave up 3 bases; unmatched junction bases: 8. The CDR3 has 16 residues. Germline V gene data show CDR1 as MGHRA and CDR2 as YSYEKL. CDR3 bases: TGCGCCAGCAGCCCTCCCAGGACAGGCTACACCGGGGAGCTGTTTTTT. Its protein product is CASSPPRTGYTGELFF.

In nucleotides, the CDR3 is TGTGCCAGTAGTCCGGGGAGAGGCTCCGAAAAACTGTTTTTT. This codes for CASSPGRGSEKLFF. The chain joins TRBV19 to TRBJ1-4; D uncertain. V lost 5 bases and J lost 8, with 15 bases in between. CDR1 is LNHDA, CDR2 SQIVND, per germline (reference sequence). This CDR3 region has 14 residues. The full variable domain, in which reference TRBV19 and TRBJ1-4 provide the parts outside the CDR3, is DGGITQSPKYLFRKEGQNVTLSCEQNLNHDAMYWYRQDPGQGLRLIYYSQIVNDFQKGDIAEGYSVSREKKESFPLTVTSAQKNPTAFYLCASSPGRGSEKLFFGSGTQLSVL.

V and J are TRBV6-1 and TRBJ2-1; 7 bases fit TRBD1. Germline V gives CDR1 MNHNS, CDR2 SASEGT. CDR3 length: 15 amino acids. V dropped 4 bases and J dropped 4; count of bases not matched to a gene: 7. CDR3 residues: CASSVAGGSYNEQFF. The CDR3 DNA reads as TGTGCCAGCAGTGTAGCAGGGGGATCTTACAATGAGCAGTTCTTC.

This clone has only one observation. V is TRBV19 and J is TRBJ1-1, with 11 bases aligning to TRBD1. With 4 bases clipped from V and 2 bases from J, the junction kept 6 bases outside the gene matches. Germline CDR1 LNHDA, CDR2 SQIVND (reference sequence). CDR3 size: 16 residues. The CDR3 sequence is CASSNRDRGINTEAFF. The CDR3 nucleotides read TGTGCCAGTAGTAACCGGGACAGGGGGATCAACACTGAAGCTTTCTTT.

This chain links TRBV6-5 with TRBJ1-1; 8 bases are a match to TRBD1. Looked up from germline, CDR1 is MNHEY and CDR2 is SVGAGI. The junction had 7 bases not matched to a gene; V was cut back by 2 bases and J by 5 bases. The CDR3 is 15 amino acids. CDR3 coding DNA: TGTGCCAGCAGTTACCTCGGACGACAGGGGACTGAAGCTTTCTTT. It specifies CASSYLGRQGTEAFF.

Ten or more counts support this clone. The rearrangement links TRBV5-8 to TRBJ2-2; TRBD1 matches at 7 bases. The germline gives CDR1 SGHTS, CDR2 YDEGEE. The CDR3 is made up of 13 amino acids. V shed 4 bases, J shed 6 bases, and the junction held 3 bases outside the gene matches. In nucleotides, the CDR3 is TGTGCCAGCAGCCCGCAGGGGGCCGGGGAGCTGTTTTTT. Amino acid sequence: CASSPQGAGELFF.

The rearrangement links TRBV27 to TRBJ1-1; D gene unclear. The CDR3 runs to 15 residues. The V gene lost 2 bases and the J gene lost 7 bases, with 17 bases spanning the gap. From germline, CDR1 is MNHEY and CDR2 SMNVEV (reference sequence). This chain's CDR3 is CASSLKERWTDEAFF. For the CDR3, the DNA is TGTGCCAGCAGTTTAAAAGAGCGGTGGACGGATGAAGCTTTCTTT.

This chain links TRBV5-1 with TRBJ2-7; D is possibly TRBD1 or TRBD2 (6 bases each). Germline V gene lookup returns CDR1 SGHRS and CDR2 YFSETQ. The CDR3 is made up of 16 amino acids. V was shortened by 4 bases and J by 0 bases, with 17 bases between the two germline ends. In DNA, the CDR3 is TGCGCCAGCAGCGACGGGGGCGGGCCCACCTCCTACGAGCAGTACTTC. It is translated as CASSDGGGPTSYEQYF.

The V and J genes are TRBV19 and TRBJ1-6, with D unresolved. The CDR3 spans 14 residues. Germline assignment: CDR1 LNHDA and CDR2 SQIVND (reference sequence). Trimming removed 5 bases from V and 10 bases from J, with 15 bases in between. CDR3 residues: CASSDIGLGSPLHF. The CDR3, as DNA: TGTGCCAGTAGTGACATAGGGCTGGGATCACCCCTCCACTTT.

This clone was found once. The chain employs TRBV28 and TRBJ1-1; weak D call: TRBD1 (5 bases). CDR1 is MDHEN and CDR2 is SYDVKM in the germline V gene. The CDR3 sequence is 15 residues long. V was cut by 6 bases and J by 5 bases, with 19 bases left in between. As DNA, the CDR3 is TGTGCCAGCAGCCCCGGGCAGGGCCGGCGAACTGAAGCTTTCTTT. Translation gives CASSPGQGRRTEAFF.

A remark on this clone: Germline is not matched at one junction end, which may reflect a read error. The V gene is TRBV10-3, the J gene TRBJ2-7, with TRBD1 identical over 9 bases. Germline CDR1 and CDR2: ENHRY and SYGVKD. This CDR3 region has 9 residues. DNA for the CDR3: TGTGCCATGCGGGACAGGGTCTCCTTC. Translating it yields CAMRDRVSF.

This clone occurred once. J is TRBJ1-5 and V is TRBV4-1, with a tentative D call TRBD1 (5 bases). This CDR3 spans 15 amino acids. From germline, CDR1 is MGHRA and CDR2 YSYEKL. Trimming removed 1 base from V and 7 bases from J, with 14 bases in between. In DNA, the CDR3 is TGCGCCAGCAGCCAAGTTGAGGGGCCCGGGCAGCCCCAGCATTTT. Translation: CASSQVEGPGQPQHF.

The V call is TRBV30, the J call TRBJ1-4, with 8 bases matching TRBD1. Germline CDR1 reads GTSNPN; CDR2 reads SVGIG (reference sequence). The CDR3 spans 14 residues. J gave up 2 bases and V 1 base, and 0 bases lay outside the gene matches. The CDR3 sequence: CAWSGTGTNEKLFF. In DNA form, the CDR3 reads TGTGCCTGGAGTGGGACAGGGACTAATGAAAAACTGTTTTTT. Using reference TRBV30 and TRBJ1-4 for the parts outside the CDR3, the full variable domain is SQTIHQWPATLVQPVGSPLSLECTVEGTSNPNLYWYRQAAGRGLQLLFYSVGIGQISSEVPQNLSASRPQDRQFILSSKKLLLSDSGFYLCAWSGTGTNEKLFFGSGTQLSVL.

The sample holds a few counts of this clone. The gene calls are TRBV29-1 and TRBJ2-5, with D perhaps matching TRBD1 (6 bases). CDR1 is SQVTM, CDR2 ANQGSEA, per germline. The CDR3 loop spans 13 amino acids. The V gene lost 1 base and the J gene lost 5 bases, with 11 bases spanning the gap. CDR3 region: CSVEAGVVETQYF. Written as DNA, the CDR3 is TGCAGCGTTGAAGCAGGGGTGGTGGAGACCCAGTACTTC.

This clone has a single count. The chain employs TRBV28 and TRBJ1-1, with a weak D call TRBD1 (6 bases). The CDR3 runs to 15 residues. Germline V lookup: CDR1 MDHEN, CDR2 SYDVKM. V was pared by 4 bases and J by 2 bases, with 14 bases between. The CDR3 nucleotides are TGTGCCAGCAGTTCTCGAGGGGGTGTTAACACTGAAGCTTTCTTT. Translation gives CASSSRGGVNTEAFF.

The rearrangement links TRBV10-3 to TRBJ2-7; 8 bases align to TRBD2. The CDR3 runs 13 residues. Germline trimming cut 9 bases from V and 3 bases from J; bases unmatched to any gene: 7. Per the germline V gene, CDR1 is ENHRY and CDR2 is SYGVKD. The CDR3 here is CAIKAGEIYEQYF. CDR3 in DNA: TGTGCCATAAAAGCGGGAGAGATCTACGAGCAGTACTTC.